These 31 T cell receptor beta chains originate from one sample sequenced in a study of shared clonotypes between healthy human individuals. Naive CD8 cells lacked CD45RO and underwent positive selection for CCR7, leaving out terminally differentiated effector memory CD45RA+ cells. Some clones are missing from TCRdb's copy, which holds only in-frame ones; the method was immunoSEQ multiplex PCR. The sample includes 560,000 or so clones, approximately 96% of them seen just once. The sample comprised naive CD8+ T cells sorted from blood. The receptors were gathered from a woman younger than 45 in good health.

This clone was picked up one time. CDR3: CASSLGTTFYEQYF. The CDR3 DNA reads as TGTGCCAGCAGCTTAGGGACTACCTTTTACGAGCAGTACTTC. The chain carries TRBV7-8 and TRBJ2-7; D is perhaps TRBD2 (6 bases). The CDR3 runs to 14 residues. Trimming removed 1 base at V and 4 bases at J, with 11 bases between. Germline lookup yields CDR1 SGHVS and CDR2 FQNEAQ.

This sequence joins TRBV27 and TRBJ1-1; maybe TRBD1 (5 bases). The CDR3 totals 15 residues. Per the germline V gene, CDR1 is MNHEY and CDR2 is SMNVEV (reference sequence). Trimming took off 7 bases at V and 5 bases at J, with 20 bases between the two ends. The CDR3 spells CASIYYRGDYTEAFF. The CDR3 coding sequence is TGTGCCAGCATCTATTATCGAGGGGATTATACTGAAGCTTTCTTT.

The chain combines TRBV11-3 with TRBJ2-5; D uncertain. Germline V gene lookup returns CDR1 SGHNT and CDR2 YENEEA. V dropped 1 base and J dropped 5 bases, with 14 bases sitting between them. The CDR3 totals 15 residues. CDR3 loop: CASSLGTRLWETQYF. DNA of the CDR3: TGTGCCAGCAGCTTAGGAACGCGCCTGTGGGAGACCCAGTACTTC.

This clone turned up a few times. The chain has TRBV5-4 and TRBJ1-1; D ambiguous. This CDR3 is 11 amino acids long. V lost 3 bases and J lost 7, with 7 bases in between. Germline CDR1 and CDR2: SGHNT and YYREEE (reference sequence). The CDR3 protein is CASSSISEAFF. CDR3 nucleotide sequence: TGTGCCAGCAGCTCGATCAGTGAAGCTTTCTTT.

The sample holds one count of this clone. The CDR3 sequence: CASSIDVQGSTEAFF. The DNA for the CDR3 is TGTGCCAGTAGTATAGACGTACAGGGAAGCACTGAAGCTTTCTTT. The J gene is TRBJ1-1, the V gene TRBV19; D is possibly TRBD1 (6 bases). V shed 0 bases and J shed 4 bases, with 12 bases lying between them. This CDR3 is built from 15 residues. The germline V gene encodes CDR1 LNHDA and CDR2 SQIVND (reference sequence).

The V gene is TRBV11-2, the J gene TRBJ2-1, with D perhaps TRBD2 (5 bases). Germline-derived CDR1 and CDR2 are SGHAT and FQNNGV. The CDR3 is 14 residues long. V was shortened by 1 base and J by 5 bases, with 9 bases between the two germline ends. The CDR3 sequence: CASSLAGTDNEQFF. The CDR3 DNA sequence: TGTGCCAGCAGCTTAGCGGGAACTGACAATGAGCAGTTCTTC.

This chain uses TRBV5-6 with TRBJ2-7; D is perhaps TRBD2 (6 bases). Germline lookup yields CDR1 SGHDT and CDR2 YYEEEE. This CDR3 region has 15 residues. V was trimmed by 4 bases and J by 5 bases, leaving 19 bases between them. The CDR3 nucleotides are TGTGCCAGCAGCCCCCCGGTAGGGACTGCAGACGAGCAGTACTTC. Its translation: CASSPPVGTADEQYF.

The chain uses TRBV9 and TRBJ2-6; perhaps D is TRBD1 or TRBD2 (6 bases each). This CDR3 is 20 amino acids long. The V end was cut by 4 bases, the J end by 1 base, with 24 bases between. Germline V gives CDR1 SGDLS, CDR2 YYNGEE. Written as DNA, the CDR3 is TGTGCCAGCAGCCCTATCTGGGGGGCAGGAGCAGGATCTGGGGCCAACGTCCTGACTTTC. Residues: CASSPIWGAGAGSGANVLTF.

The genes are TRBV27 and TRBJ2-1, with a possible D match to TRBD2 (6 bases). V lost 5 bases and J 2 bases, leaving 13 bases between the germline ends. The CDR3 contains 15 residues. Germline CDR1 MNHEY, CDR2 SMNVEV (reference sequence). The CDR3, as DNA: TGTGCCAGCAGTCCCTTTAGCGGCCCCTACAATGAGCAGTTCTTC. Its translation is CASSPFSGPYNEQFF.

This clone has only a few counts. The CDR3 sequence is CASSGSWGSNEKLFF. The DNA for the CDR3 is TGTGCCAGCAGTGGTTCGTGGGGTTCGAATGAAAAACTGTTTTTT. This chain links TRBV28 with TRBJ1-4; no clear D. The CDR3 length is 15 residues. Per germline, CDR1 MDHEN and CDR2 SYDVKM. The ends were cut back, 5 bases at V and 5 bases at J, with 15 bases in the middle.

The chain recombines TRBV28 with TRBJ2-3; TRBD1 might be the D (6 bases). Per the germline V gene, CDR1 is MDHEN and CDR2 is SYDVKM. CDR3 length equals 13 residues. Trimming cost V 2 bases and J 5 bases, with 8 bases left between them. The CDR3 loop reads CASSLRGIDTQYF. CDR3 bases: TGTGCCAGCAGTTTAAGGGGGATAGATACGCAGTATTTT.

The J gene is TRBJ2-7, the V gene TRBV5-1; TRBD2 aligns across 7 bases. The CDR3 length is 14 residues. Trimming at V came to 2 bases and at J to 4 bases, leaving 6 bases not matched to a gene. Germline CDR1 and CDR2: SGHRS and YFSETQ. The CDR3 coding sequence is TGCGCCAGCAGCTTCCTAGCGGAGGCTTACGAGCAGTACTTC. It is translated as CASSFLAEAYEQYF.

This sequence joins TRBV28 and TRBJ1-5; possibly TRBD1 for D (6 bases). CDR1 is MDHEN and CDR2 is SYDVKM in the germline V gene. This CDR3 spans 14 amino acids. V was cut by 2 bases and J by 7 bases, with 12 bases left in between. The DNA for the CDR3 is TGTGCCAGCAGTTTAAGCAGGGGCGGGCAGCCCCAGCATTTT. This gives the protein CASSLSRGGQPQHF.

This chain connects TRBV2 to TRBJ2-1; TRBD1 is a possible D gene (5 bases). The V gene's germline CDR1 is SNHLY and CDR2 FYNNEI. V was shortened by 5 bases and J by 5 bases, with 13 bases between the two germline ends. This CDR3 comprises 14 residues. The CDR3 DNA is TGTGCCAGCAGTTCCCAGGGCGAGGACAATGAGCAGTTCTTC. Its protein is CASSSQGEDNEQFF.

CDR3 region: CASSLGGVLGELFF. In DNA form, the CDR3 reads TGTGCCAGCAGCTTGGGGGGTGTACTCGGGGAGCTGTTTTTT. The V gene is TRBV5-6, the J gene TRBJ2-2; D gene unclear. Germline CDR1 is SGHDT and CDR2 is YYEEEE. V dropped 0 bases and J dropped 7 bases, with 10 bases sitting between them. This CDR3 has 14 residues.

The rearrangement joins TRBV29-1 to TRBJ2-2, with D uncertain. Looked up from germline, CDR1 is SQVTM and CDR2 is ANQGSEA. CDR3 length: 14 residues. V shed 4 bases and J shed 4 bases, with 13 bases lying between them. The CDR3 region is CSVVSVGSTGELFF. The CDR3 DNA is TGCAGCGTTGTCAGTGTGGGAAGCACCGGGGAGCTGTTTTTT.

The CDR3 is CASSPPRQVNEKLFF. Here the CDR3 DNA reads TGTGCCAGCAGCCCTCCGAGGCAGGTGAATGAAAAACTGTTTTTT. V gene TRBV4-2 combines with J gene TRBJ1-4; D remains unclear. Trimming shortened V by 4 bases and J by 5 bases, and 14 bases separated the two germline ends. The V gene's germline CDR1 is LGHNA and CDR2 YNFKEQ. The CDR3 covers 15 residues.

V and J are TRBV27 and TRBJ2-3; D tentatively fits TRBD1 or TRBD2 (6 bases each). Trimming left V 8 bases short and J 0 bases short, with 12 bases between. The CDR3 covers 14 residues. Germline assignment: CDR1 MNHEY and CDR2 SMNVEV (reference sequence). In DNA, the CDR3 is TGTGCCAGCCGGGGGACAACTAGCACAGATACGCAGTATTTT. Residues: CASRGTTSTDTQYF.

This rearrangement joins TRBV7-9 to TRBJ2-7; 9 nucleotides agree with TRBD1. The CDR3 is 15 residues long. V lost 4 bases to trimming and J lost 1 base; unmatched junction nucleotides: 5. Germline assignment: CDR1 SEHNR and CDR2 FQNEAQ (reference sequence). For the CDR3, the DNA is TGTGCCAGCAGCTCGGGACAGGGTCTTTCCTACGAGCAGTACTTC. Its protein product is CASSSGQGLSYEQYF.

This clone is a singleton in its sample. This chain links TRBV7-8 with TRBJ2-3; 13 bases align to TRBD2. The V gene's germline CDR1 is SGHVS and CDR2 FQNEAQ. The CDR3 is 16 amino acids. Trimming at V came to 5 bases and at J to 4 bases, leaving 6 bases not matched to a gene. CDR3 sequence (DNA): TGTGCCAGCAGCCCGGGACTAGCGGGACGGGCAGATACGCAGTATTTT. Translated, it gives CASSPGLAGRADTQYF.

A single count supports this clone. The gene calls are TRBV5-4 and TRBJ1-5; weak D call: TRBD1 (6 bases). Looked up from germline, CDR1 is SGHNT and CDR2 is YYREEE (reference sequence). This CDR3 region has 13 residues. V shed 3 bases and J shed 3 bases, with 7 bases lying between them. The CDR3 sequence is CASSWDNNQPQHF. In DNA, the CDR3 is TGTGCCAGCAGCTGGGACAACAATCAGCCCCAGCATTTT.

This clone was observed a single time. The CDR3 DNA sequence: TGTGCCAGCAGCTTAGTGGGACGGAGGCTGTACTACGAGCAGTACTTC. This gives the protein CASSLVGRRLYYEQYF. The J gene is TRBJ2-7, the V gene TRBV11-2, with D perhaps given as TRBD1 or TRBD2 (5 bases each). The length of the CDR3 is 16 residues. Trimming cost V 1 base and J 3 bases, with 16 bases left between them. CDR1 SGHAT and CDR2 FQNNGV come from the germline V gene.

As for this clone: The identical CDR3 is also encoded by other nucleotide sequences in the sample. CDR3 amino acids: CASSLGSGELFF. In DNA, the CDR3 is TGTGCCAGCAGCTTGGGGTCCGGGGAGCTGTTTTTT. The chain has TRBV5-4 and TRBJ2-2; D unresolved. The V and J ends lost 0 bases and 6 bases respectively, with 3 bases between them. Germline values: CDR1 SGHNT, CDR2 YYREEE (reference sequence). There are 12 residues in the CDR3.

The gene calls are TRBV6-5 and TRBJ2-1; 7 bases are shared with TRBD2. The CDR3 is 15 amino acids. Trimming at V came to 0 bases and at J to 8 bases, leaving 7 bases not matched to a gene. CDR1 and CDR2 (germline): MNHEY, SVGAGI. CDR3 region: CASSYSGGPVDEQFF. The CDR3 DNA follows: TGTGCCAGCAGTTACTCGGGAGGGCCTGTCGATGAGCAGTTCTTC.

The chain carries TRBV11-2 and TRBJ2-4, with a possible D match to TRBD2 (5 bases). The germline V and J ends were trimmed by 1 base and 5 bases, with 9 bases remaining between them. Germline CDR1 and CDR2: SGHAT and FQNNGV. CDR3 length equals 14 residues. CDR3 sequence reads: CASSLVGSENIQYF. In nucleotides, the CDR3 is TGTGCCAGCAGCTTAGTCGGTAGCGAAAACATTCAGTACTTC.

This clone was seen just once. Other DNA sequences within the sample encode an identical CDR3. CDR3 sequence reads: CASSLGGTNTEAFF. CDR3 coding DNA: TGTGCCAGCAGTTTAGGTGGTACGAACACTGAAGCTTTCTTT. The chain recombines TRBV27 with TRBJ1-1; D remains unclear. Per germline, CDR1 MNHEY and CDR2 SMNVEV (reference sequence). CDR3 length: 14 residues. Trimming cost V 2 bases and J 1 base, with 8 bases left between them.

V and J are TRBV7-9 and TRBJ2-7; 7 bases line up with TRBD2. The CDR3 sequence is 17 residues long. Trimming took 1 base from V and 3 from J; bases not matched to a gene: 12. Germline V CDR1 and CDR2: SEHNR, FQNEAQ (reference sequence). CDR3 coding DNA: TGTGCCAGCAGCTTAGACGAGGCGGGAGTGCCCATCTACGAGCAGTACTTC. Residues: CASSLDEAGVPIYEQYF. Supplemented by reference TRBV7-9 and TRBJ2-7, the full variable domain reads DTGVSQNPRHKITKRGQNVTFRCDPISEHNRLYWYRQTLGQGPEFLTYFQNEAQLEKSRLLSDRFSAERPKGSFSTLEIQRTEQGDSAMYLCASSLDEAGVPIYEQYFGPGTRLTVT.

V gene TRBV28 combines with J gene TRBJ1-5; TRBD1 might be the D (5 bases). This CDR3 has 15 residues. Germline V gene sequence: CDR1 MDHEN, CDR2 SYDVKM. The V gene lost 6 bases and the J gene lost 0 bases, with 12 bases spanning the gap. In DNA form, the CDR3 reads TGTGCCAGCAGGCGACAGACATATAGCAATCAGCCCCAGCATTTT. The encoded protein is CASRRQTYSNQPQHF.

Of note for this clone: Other DNA sequences in this sample translate to the same CDR3. The chain has TRBV29-1 and TRBJ2-7; weak D call: TRBD2 (7 bases). Germline assignment: CDR1 SQVTM and CDR2 ANQGSEA. The V and J ends lost 3 bases and 3 bases respectively, with 12 bases between them. The CDR3 sequence is 13 residues long. The CDR3 region is CSVEGGALYEQYF. As DNA, the CDR3 is TGCAGCGTTGAGGGGGGGGCGCTCTACGAGCAGTACTTC.

V gene TRBV2 combines with J gene TRBJ2-2; D is unresolved. From germline, CDR1 is SNHLY and CDR2 FYNNEI. V was pared by 3 bases and J by 1 base, with 3 bases between. The CDR3 sequence is 13 residues long. The CDR3 DNA reads as TGTGCCAGCAGTGACCAGAACACCGGGGAGCTGTTTTTT. This translates into CASSDQNTGELFF. The variable domain in full, completed from reference TRBV2 and TRBJ2-2, reads EPEVTQTPSHQVTQMGQEVILRCVPISNHLYFYWYRQILGQKVEFLVSFYNNEISEKSEIFDDQFSVERPDGSNFTLKIRSTKLEDSAMYFCASSDQNTGELFFGEGSRLTVL.

A note on this clone: Other DNA sequences of this sample code for an identical CDR3. The chain couples TRBV27 to TRBJ2-1; D remains unclear. Trimming removed 4 bases at V and 1 base at J, with 5 bases between. CDR1 is MNHEY, CDR2 SMNVEV, per germline (reference sequence). CDR3 length: 13 amino acids. The CDR3 sequence: CASSYGSYNEQFF. Here the CDR3 DNA reads TGTGCCAGCAGTTACGGATCCTACAATGAGCAGTTCTTC.